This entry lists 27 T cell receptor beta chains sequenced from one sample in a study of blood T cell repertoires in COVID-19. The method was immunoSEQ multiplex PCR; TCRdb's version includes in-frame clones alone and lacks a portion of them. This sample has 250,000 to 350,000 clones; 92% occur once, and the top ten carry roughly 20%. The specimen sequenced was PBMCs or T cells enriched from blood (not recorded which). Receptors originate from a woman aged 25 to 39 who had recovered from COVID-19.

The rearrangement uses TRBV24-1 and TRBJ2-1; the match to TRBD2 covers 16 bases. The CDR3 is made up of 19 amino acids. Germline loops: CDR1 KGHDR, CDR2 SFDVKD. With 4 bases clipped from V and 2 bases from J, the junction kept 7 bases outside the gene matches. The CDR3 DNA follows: TGTGCCACCAGTGAGCGGGGACTAGCGGGAGGGGTCCCCTACAATGAGCAGTTCTTC. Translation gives CATSERGLAGGVPYNEQFF.

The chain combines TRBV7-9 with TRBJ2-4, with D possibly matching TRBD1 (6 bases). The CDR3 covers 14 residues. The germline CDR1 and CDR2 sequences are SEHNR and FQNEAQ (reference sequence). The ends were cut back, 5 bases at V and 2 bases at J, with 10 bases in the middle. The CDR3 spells CASSNTGTKNIQYF. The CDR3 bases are TGTGCCAGCAGCAACACAGGGACCAAAAACATTCAGTACTTC.

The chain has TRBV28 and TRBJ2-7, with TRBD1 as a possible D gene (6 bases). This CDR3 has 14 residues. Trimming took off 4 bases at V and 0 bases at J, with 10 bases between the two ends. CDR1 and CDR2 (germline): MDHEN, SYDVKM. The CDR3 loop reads CASSSSGHSYEQYF. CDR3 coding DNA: TGTGCCAGCAGTTCATCGGGACACTCCTACGAGCAGTACTTC.

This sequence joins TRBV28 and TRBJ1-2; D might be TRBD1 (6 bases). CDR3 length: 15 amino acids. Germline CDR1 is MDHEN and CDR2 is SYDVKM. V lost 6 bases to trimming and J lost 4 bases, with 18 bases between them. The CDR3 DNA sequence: TGTGCCAGCAGGTCCCCAGGGGTTGGGGGCTATGGCTACACCTTC. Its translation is CASRSPGVGGYGYTF.

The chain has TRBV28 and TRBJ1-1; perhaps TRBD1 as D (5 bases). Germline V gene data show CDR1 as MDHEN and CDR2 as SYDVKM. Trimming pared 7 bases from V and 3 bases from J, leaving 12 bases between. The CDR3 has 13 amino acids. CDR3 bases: TGTGCCAGCACACGAGGAGGGGACACTGAAGCTTTCTTT. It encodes CASTRGGDTEAFF.

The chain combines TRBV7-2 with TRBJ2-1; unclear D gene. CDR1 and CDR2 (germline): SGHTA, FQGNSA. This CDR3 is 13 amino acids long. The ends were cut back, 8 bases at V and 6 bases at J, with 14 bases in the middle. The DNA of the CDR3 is TGTGCCAGCGCCAGGAAGACCGGCAATGAGCAGTTCTTC. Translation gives CASARKTGNEQFF.

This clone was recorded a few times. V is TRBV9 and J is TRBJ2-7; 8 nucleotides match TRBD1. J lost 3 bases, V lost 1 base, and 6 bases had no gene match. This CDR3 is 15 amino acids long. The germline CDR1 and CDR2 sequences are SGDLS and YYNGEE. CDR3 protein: CASSVRPGGGYEQYF. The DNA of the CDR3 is TGTGCCAGCAGCGTAAGGCCAGGGGGCGGCTACGAGCAGTACTTC.

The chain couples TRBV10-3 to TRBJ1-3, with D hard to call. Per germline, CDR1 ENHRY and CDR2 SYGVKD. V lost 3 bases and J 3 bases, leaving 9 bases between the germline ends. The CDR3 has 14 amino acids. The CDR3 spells CAISDPGYGNTIYF. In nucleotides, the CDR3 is TGTGCCATCAGTGACCCCGGGTATGGAAACACCATATATTTT.

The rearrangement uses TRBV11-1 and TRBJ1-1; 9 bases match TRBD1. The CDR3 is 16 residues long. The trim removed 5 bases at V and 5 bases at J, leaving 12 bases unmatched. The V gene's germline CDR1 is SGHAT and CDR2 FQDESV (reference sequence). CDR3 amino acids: CASSLRQGGAVTEAFF. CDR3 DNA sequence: TGTGCCAGCAGCCTAAGACAGGGGGGCGCGGTGACTGAAGCTTTCTTT.

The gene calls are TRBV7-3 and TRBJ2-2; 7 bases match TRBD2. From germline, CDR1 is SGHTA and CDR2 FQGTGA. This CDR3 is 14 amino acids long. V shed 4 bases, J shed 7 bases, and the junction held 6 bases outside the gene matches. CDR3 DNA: TGTGCCAGCAGCTCCGGACTAGATCGCGGGGAGCTGTTTTTT. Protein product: CASSSGLDRGELFF.

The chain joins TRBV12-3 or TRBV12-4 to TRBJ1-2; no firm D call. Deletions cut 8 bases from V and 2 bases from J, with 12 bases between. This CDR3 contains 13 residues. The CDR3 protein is CASSTDTNYGYTF. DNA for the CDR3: TGTGCCAGCTCCACAGACACCAACTATGGCTACACCTTC.

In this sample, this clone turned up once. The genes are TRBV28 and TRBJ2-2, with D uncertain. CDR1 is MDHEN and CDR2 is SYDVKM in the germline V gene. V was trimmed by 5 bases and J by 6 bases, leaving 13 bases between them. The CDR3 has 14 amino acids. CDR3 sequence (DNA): TGTGCCAGCAGTGTCCTGACTGTGCCCGGGGAGCTGTTTTTT. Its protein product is CASSVLTVPGELFF.

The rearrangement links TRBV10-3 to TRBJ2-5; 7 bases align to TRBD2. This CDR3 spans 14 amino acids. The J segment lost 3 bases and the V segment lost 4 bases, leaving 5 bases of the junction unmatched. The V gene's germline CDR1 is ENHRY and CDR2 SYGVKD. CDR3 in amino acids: CAISGIAGKETQYF. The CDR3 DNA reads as TGTGCCATCAGTGGGATAGCGGGTAAAGAGACCCAGTACTTC.

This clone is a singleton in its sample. CDR3: CASRLQTGQTTGYTF. The CDR3, as DNA: TGTGCCAGCAGGTTACAAACGGGACAAACTACTGGCTACACCTTC. The chain uses TRBV2 and TRBJ1-2, with D possibly matching TRBD1 (6 bases). CDR1 is SNHLY and CDR2 is FYNNEI in the germline V gene. V shed 6 bases and J shed 7 bases, with 21 bases lying between them. There are 15 residues in the CDR3.

The DNA of the CDR3 is TGTGCCAGCAGTTCCTATGATAAAACCGGGGAGCTGTTTTTT. Protein sequence: CASSSYDKTGELFF. The J gene is TRBJ2-2, the V gene TRBV27; D is uncertain. V lost 4 bases and J 5 bases, leaving 11 bases between the germline ends. The CDR3 consists of 14 residues. Per germline, CDR1 MNHEY and CDR2 SMNVEV (reference sequence).

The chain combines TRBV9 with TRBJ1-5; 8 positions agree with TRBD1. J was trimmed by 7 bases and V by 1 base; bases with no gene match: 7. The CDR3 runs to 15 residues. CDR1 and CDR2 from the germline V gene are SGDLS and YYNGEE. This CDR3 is CASSVRDRKTQPQHF. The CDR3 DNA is TGTGCCAGCAGCGTACGGGACAGGAAGACACAGCCCCAGCATTTT.

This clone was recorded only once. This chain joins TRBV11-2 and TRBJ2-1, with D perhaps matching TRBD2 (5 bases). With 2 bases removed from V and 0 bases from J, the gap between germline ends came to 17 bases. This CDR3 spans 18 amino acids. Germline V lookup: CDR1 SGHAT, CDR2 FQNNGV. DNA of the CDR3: TGTGCCAGCAGCTTATTCACTAGGACTCTAAGCTCCTACAATGAGCAGTTCTTC. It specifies CASSLFTRTLSSYNEQFF.

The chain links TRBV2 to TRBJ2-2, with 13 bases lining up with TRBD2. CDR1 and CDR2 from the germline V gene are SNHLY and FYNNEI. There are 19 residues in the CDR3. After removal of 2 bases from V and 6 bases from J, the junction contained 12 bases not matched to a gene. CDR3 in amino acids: CASSERPWTSGSIAGELFF. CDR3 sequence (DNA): TGTGCCAGCAGTGAACGACCTTGGACTAGCGGGAGTATTGCCGGGGAGCTGTTTTTT.

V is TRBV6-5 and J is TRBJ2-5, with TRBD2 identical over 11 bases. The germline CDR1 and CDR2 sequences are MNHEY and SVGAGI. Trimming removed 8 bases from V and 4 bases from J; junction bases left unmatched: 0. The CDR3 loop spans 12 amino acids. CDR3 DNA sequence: TGTGCCAGCGGGACTAGCGGAGAGACCCAGTACTTC. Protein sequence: CASGTSGETQYF.

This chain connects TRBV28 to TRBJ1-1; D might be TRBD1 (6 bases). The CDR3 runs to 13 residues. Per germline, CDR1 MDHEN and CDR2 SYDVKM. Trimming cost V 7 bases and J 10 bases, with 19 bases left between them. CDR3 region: CASTQGGGRVAFF. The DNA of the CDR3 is TGTGCCAGCACCCAAGGGGGGGGGCGCGTAGCTTTCTTT. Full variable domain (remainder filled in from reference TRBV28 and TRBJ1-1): DVKVTQSSRYLVKRTGEKVFLECVQDMDHENMFWYRQDPGLGLRLIYFSYDVKMKEKGDIPEGYSVSREKKERFSLILESASTNQTSMYLCASTQGGGRVAFFGQGTRLTVV.

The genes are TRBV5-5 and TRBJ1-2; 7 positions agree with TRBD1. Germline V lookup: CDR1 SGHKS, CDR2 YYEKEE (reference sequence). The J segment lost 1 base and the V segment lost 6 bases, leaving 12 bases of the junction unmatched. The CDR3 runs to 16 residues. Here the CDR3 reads CASILSQGTLNYGYTF. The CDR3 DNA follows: TGTGCCAGCATCCTGTCACAGGGGACTCTTAACTATGGCTACACCTTC.

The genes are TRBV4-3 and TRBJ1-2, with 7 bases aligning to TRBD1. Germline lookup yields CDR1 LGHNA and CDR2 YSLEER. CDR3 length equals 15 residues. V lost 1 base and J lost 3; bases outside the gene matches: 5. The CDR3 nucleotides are TGCGCCAGCAGCCAAGCGGGACAGTTCGACTATGGCTACACCTTC. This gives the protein CASSQAGQFDYGYTF.

CDR3 protein: CASSLEPNEQFF. The CDR3, as DNA: TGTGCCAGCAGCTTGGAGCCAAATGAGCAGTTCTTC. This rearrangement joins TRBV5-6 to TRBJ2-1; D uncertain. Germline values: CDR1 SGHDT, CDR2 YYEEEE. The CDR3 is 12 amino acids. V lost 0 bases to trimming and J lost 7 bases, with 5 bases between them.

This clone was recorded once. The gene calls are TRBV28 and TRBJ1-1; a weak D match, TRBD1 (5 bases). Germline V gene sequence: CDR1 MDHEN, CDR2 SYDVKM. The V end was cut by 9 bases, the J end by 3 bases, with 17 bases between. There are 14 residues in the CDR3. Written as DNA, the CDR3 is TGTGCCAGTGGGGGATCAGGGAGGCACACTGAAGCTTTCTTT. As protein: CASGGSGRHTEAFF. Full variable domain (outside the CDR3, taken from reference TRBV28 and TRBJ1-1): DVKVTQSSRYLVKRTGEKVFLECVQDMDHENMFWYRQDPGLGLRLIYFSYDVKMKEKGDIPEGYSVSREKKERFSLILESASTNQTSMYLCASGGSGRHTEAFFGQGTRLTVV.

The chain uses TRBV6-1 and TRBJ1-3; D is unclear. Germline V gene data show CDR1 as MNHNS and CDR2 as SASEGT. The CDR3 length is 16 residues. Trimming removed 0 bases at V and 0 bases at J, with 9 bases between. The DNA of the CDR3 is TGTGCCAGCAGTGAAGCAACGGGGAGCTCTGGAAACACCATATATTTT. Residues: CASSEATGSSGNTIYF.

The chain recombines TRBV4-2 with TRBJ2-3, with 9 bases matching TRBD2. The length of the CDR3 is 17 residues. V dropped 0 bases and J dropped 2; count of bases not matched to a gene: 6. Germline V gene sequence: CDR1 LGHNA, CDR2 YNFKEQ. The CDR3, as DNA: TGTGCCAGCAGCCAAGAGTTAGCGGGGGACACCACAGATACGCAGTATTTT. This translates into CASSQELAGDTTDTQYF.

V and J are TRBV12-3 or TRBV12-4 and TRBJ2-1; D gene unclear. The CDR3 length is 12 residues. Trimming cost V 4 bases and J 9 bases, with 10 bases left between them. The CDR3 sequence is CASSSSGAEQFF. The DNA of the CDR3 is TGTGCCAGCAGTTCCTCTGGAGCTGAGCAGTTCTTC.